The next 27 T cell receptor beta chains were all read from a single sample in a study of shared clonotypes between healthy human individuals. Naive CD8 isolation took CD45RO-negative cells positively selected for CCR7 and excluded terminally differentiated effector memory CD45RA+ cells. The protocol was immunoSEQ multiplex PCR, while the TCRdb copy is restricted to in-frame clones and leaves out a portion. This sample carries about 2,200,000 clones, roughly 91% of them seen once, and the ten largest clones take 1.5% to 2%. The sample was naive CD8+ T cells from PBMCs. The receptors stem from a man between 18 and 35 years old in good health. Some clones in this sample may be carry-over from other donors' samples.

As concerns this clone: Other DNA variants within this sample encode the same CDR3. The chain joins TRBV2 to TRBJ1-2; possibly TRBD1 for D (5 bases). V was pared by 2 bases and J by 7 bases, with 11 bases between. The CDR3 totals 13 residues. CDR1 is SNHLY and CDR2 is FYNNEI in the germline V gene. The chain's CDR3 is CASSEWGVGGYTF. CDR3 DNA: TGTGCCAGCAGTGAATGGGGGGTTGGTGGCTACACCTTC.

This clone was found a few times. The sample carries other DNA sequences with the same CDR3. This chain links TRBV7-3 with TRBJ2-1, with 12 bases fitting TRBD2. This CDR3 spans 15 amino acids. Per the germline V gene, CDR1 is SGHTA and CDR2 is FQGTGA. J was trimmed by 2 bases and V by 5 bases; bases with no gene match: 1. DNA of the CDR3: TGTGCCAGCAGCCTAGCGGGAGGGCCCTACAATGAGCAGTTCTTC. Residues: CASSLAGGPYNEQFF.

This chain joins TRBV28 and TRBJ2-7; TRBD1 agrees at 8 bases. Unmatched junction bases numbered 11, after V lost 3 bases and J lost 4 bases. The length of the CDR3 is 16 residues. CDR1 and CDR2 from the germline V gene are MDHEN and SYDVKM. This chain's CDR3 is CASSFLGRGPGYEQYF. CDR3 in DNA: TGTGCCAGCAGTTTTCTGGGCAGGGGGCCCGGGTACGAGCAGTACTTC.

The chain is built from TRBV4-1 and TRBJ2-4, with D tentatively TRBD1 (5 bases). This CDR3 is built from 14 residues. CDR1 and CDR2 from the germline V gene are MGHRA and YSYEKL. Trimming removed 6 bases at V and 6 bases at J, with 15 bases between. The CDR3 DNA sequence: TGCGCCAGCAGTAAAGCCCAGGGAAGAAACATTCAGTACTTC. Translating it yields CASSKAQGRNIQYF.

Notes on this clone: The same CDR3 can be traced to other DNA sequences in this sample. The chain is built from TRBV5-6 and TRBJ1-5; TRBD1 is a possible D gene (6 bases). CDR3 length: 13 residues. The V and J ends lost 4 bases and 2 bases respectively, with 7 bases between them. From germline, CDR1 is SGHDT and CDR2 YYEEEE. This chain's CDR3 is CASSHRGNQPQHF. The CDR3 bases are TGTGCCAGCAGCCACAGGGGCAATCAGCCCCAGCATTTT.

The V call is TRBV7-8, the J call TRBJ2-7, with 10 bases identical to TRBD2. The CDR3 is made up of 17 amino acids. V shed 0 bases, J shed 3 bases, and the junction held 8 bases outside the gene matches. Germline CDR1 SGHVS, CDR2 FQNEAQ. CDR3 DNA: TGTGCCAGCAGCTTAGCACCGGCCGGGACTAGCGACTACGAGCAGTACTTC. Its translation: CASSLAPAGTSDYEQYF.

The rearrangement joins TRBV28 to TRBJ1-4, with D perhaps TRBD1 (5 bases). CDR3 size: 15 residues. Trimming removed 7 bases at V and 7 bases at J, with 19 bases between. Germline CDR1 and CDR2: MDHEN and SYDVKM. The CDR3 DNA is TGTGCCAGCACCCCTAGTAGACAGCGCGGTGAAAAACTGTTTTTT. Translated: CASTPSRQRGEKLFF.

V usage is TRBV9 and J usage is TRBJ2-5, with 8 nucleotides matching TRBD1. CDR3 length equals 16 residues. Germline values: CDR1 SGDLS, CDR2 YYNGEE. V lost 4 bases and J lost 5; bases outside the gene matches: 13. The CDR3 here is CASSSRSDRGWETQYF. The CDR3 coding sequence is TGTGCCAGCAGCTCGAGATCCGACAGGGGTTGGGAGACCCAGTACTTC.

Details on this clone: Other DNA sequences in the same sample also yield this CDR3. The chain uses TRBV9 and TRBJ2-5; D uncertain. Germline V gene lookup returns CDR1 SGDLS and CDR2 YYNGEE. The CDR3 contains 14 residues. V was pared by 0 bases and J by 4 bases, with 10 bases between. In DNA form, the CDR3 reads TGTGCCAGCAGCGTAGGGGGTTCCCGAGAGACCCAGTACTTC. Amino acid sequence: CASSVGGSRETQYF.

This clone has a single count. The chain has TRBV6-6 and TRBJ2-7; TRBD1 matches at 7 bases. Germline V gene data show CDR1 as MNHNY and CDR2 as SVGAGI (reference sequence). This CDR3 has 16 residues. Unmatched junction bases numbered 13, after V lost 2 bases and J lost 6 bases. The CDR3 DNA reads as TGTGCCAGCAGTTACCTGGTTGGTGGGACAGTGGTCGAGCAGTACTTC. It translates to CASSYLVGGTVVEQYF.

The chain uses TRBV11-2 and TRBJ2-6; D unresolved. Per the germline V gene, CDR1 is SGHAT and CDR2 is FQNNGV. The CDR3 is 17 amino acids. The ends were cut back, 0 bases at V and 4 bases at J, with 13 bases in the middle. The CDR3 loop is CASSLDIPVGGANVLTF. CDR3 sequence (DNA): TGTGCCAGCAGCTTAGATATCCCCGTTGGGGGGGCCAACGTCCTGACTTTC.

The rearrangement links TRBV5-1 to TRBJ1-4; perhaps TRBD1 as D (5 bases). V was trimmed by 4 bases and J by 7 bases, leaving 17 bases between them. This CDR3 has 15 residues. CDR1 is SGHRS and CDR2 is YFSETQ in the germline V gene. The CDR3 here is CASSAQRGLGEKLFF. The CDR3 coding sequence is TGCGCCAGCAGCGCTCAAAGGGGTTTAGGTGAAAAACTGTTTTTT.

Turning to this clone: Distinct nucleotide sequences in the sample also encode this CDR3. The chain employs TRBV27 and TRBJ2-7, with 9 bases matching TRBD1. Losses at the gene ends were 3 bases for V and 6 bases for J; bases not matched to a gene: 3. CDR1 MNHEY and CDR2 SMNVEV come from the germline V gene (reference sequence). The CDR3 has 13 residues. As DNA, the CDR3 is TGTGCCAGCAGTTTGGACAGGGGAGGCGAGCAGTACTTC. Translation gives CASSLDRGGEQYF.

The genes are TRBV6-5 and TRBJ1-1, with D tentatively TRBD1 (6 bases). The ends were cut back, 8 bases at V and 3 bases at J, with 16 bases in the middle. This CDR3 is built from 14 residues. Germline assignment: CDR1 MNHEY and CDR2 SVGAGI. In DNA form, the CDR3 reads TGTGCCAGCCAATACGGGGGCGAGGACACTGAAGCTTTCTTT. It encodes CASQYGGEDTEAFF.

The chain recombines TRBV12-5 with TRBJ2-7; unclear D gene. The CDR3 is 18 residues long. Trimming pared 1 base from V and 1 base from J, leaving 20 bases between. Germline V lookup: CDR1 LGHNT, CDR2 FRNRAP. The chain's CDR3 is CASGLAPPTQEASYEQYF. The CDR3 region has the DNA TGTGCTAGTGGTTTGGCCCCCCCCACCCAGGAAGCATCCTACGAGCAGTACTTC. The full variable domain, in which reference TRBV12-5 and TRBJ2-7 provide the parts outside the CDR3, is DARVTQTPRHKVTEMGQEVTMRCQPILGHNTVFWYRQTMMQGLELLAYFRNRAPLDDSGMPKDRFSAEMPDATLATLKIQPSEPRDSAVYFCASGLAPPTQEASYEQYFGPGTRLTVT.

V usage is TRBV9 and J usage is TRBJ2-1; 8 bases map to TRBD1. This CDR3 is built from 14 residues. Trimming at V came to 3 bases and at J to 3 bases, leaving 2 bases not matched to a gene. Germline assignment: CDR1 SGDLS and CDR2 YYNGEE. The CDR3 protein is CASSDRGIYNEQFF. Here the CDR3 DNA reads TGTGCCAGCAGCGACAGGGGGATCTACAATGAGCAGTTCTTC.

This chain uses TRBV6-5 with TRBJ1-1, with 8 bases fitting TRBD1. V dropped 6 bases and J dropped 10; count of bases not matched to a gene: 7. CDR3 length equals 12 residues. Looked up from germline, CDR1 is MNHEY and CDR2 is SVGAGI. CDR3 in DNA: TGTGCCAGCAGCCAGGACAGGGATGCAGCTTTCTTT. Its protein is CASSQDRDAAFF.

V is TRBV27 and J is TRBJ2-1; 9 bases fit TRBD2. Per the germline V gene, CDR1 is MNHEY and CDR2 is SMNVEV (reference sequence). The CDR3 length is 15 residues. The trim removed 8 bases at V and 4 bases at J, leaving 9 bases unmatched. The CDR3 DNA reads as TGTGCCAGCCAGCCCGGGACTAGCCCATACAATGAGCAGTTCTTC. Encoded protein: CASQPGTSPYNEQFF.

The chain combines TRBV15 with TRBJ1-1, with D perhaps matching TRBD1 (6 bases). The CDR3 has 16 residues. The germline gives CDR1 LNHNV, CDR2 YYDKDF (reference sequence). V lost 3 bases and J 1 base, leaving 15 bases between the germline ends. CDR3 bases: TGTGCCACCAGCAGCTCCTCGGGGGCGAGGAACACTGAAGCTTTCTTT. It yields the protein CATSSSSGARNTEAFF.

The chain has TRBV28 and TRBJ2-1, with 8 bases identical to TRBD2. Germline-derived CDR1 and CDR2 are MDHEN and SYDVKM. The CDR3 consists of 12 residues. V was clipped by 6 bases and J by 9 bases; unmatched bases: 4. CDR3 nucleotides: TGTGCCAGCAGACGGGAGGGCGGTGAGCAGTTCTTC. This translates into CASRREGGEQFF.

V is TRBV11-2 and J is TRBJ2-1; D may be TRBD2 (6 bases). Trimming removed 1 base from V and 7 bases from J, with 8 bases in between. Per germline, CDR1 SGHAT and CDR2 FQNNGV. The CDR3 length is 13 residues. The CDR3 region is CASSLGGVNEQFF. The CDR3 DNA sequence: TGTGCCAGCAGCTTAGGCGGGGTAAATGAGCAGTTCTTC.

This clone has only one observation. The chain combines TRBV7-5 with TRBJ1-5. TRBV7-5 is a recognized pseudogene. The CDR3 is made up of 10 amino acids. The CDR3 coding sequence is TGTGTCAGAAGCCGTCGGTCCCAGCATTTT. This translates into CVRSRRSQHF.

The chain recombines TRBV28 with TRBJ2-1; D not certain. CDR1 and CDR2 (germline): MDHEN, SYDVKM. The CDR3 loop spans 13 amino acids. The germline V and J ends were trimmed by 1 base and 9 bases, with 10 bases remaining between them. The CDR3 is CASSLLWPGEQFF. The CDR3 DNA is TGTGCCAGCAGTTTATTGTGGCCAGGTGAGCAGTTCTTC.

This clone is a singleton in its sample. The rearrangement links TRBV9 to TRBJ2-4; no firm D call. CDR1 is SGDLS and CDR2 is YYNGEE in the germline V gene. The V end lost 0 bases, the J end lost 2 bases, and 12 bases lay between the germline ends. There are 16 residues in the CDR3. CDR3: CASSVEGDSSKNIQYF. DNA for the CDR3: TGTGCCAGCAGCGTAGAGGGTGACTCGTCCAAAAACATTCAGTACTTC.

The chain employs TRBV6-1 and TRBJ1-3, with TRBD1 as a possible D gene (5 bases). V lost 1 base, J lost 8 bases, and 15 bases lay in between. CDR3 length: 15 amino acids. Per the germline V gene, CDR1 is MNHNS and CDR2 is SASEGT. In DNA, the CDR3 is TGTGCCAGCAGTGAAGTGGTAAGGGGATGGCACACCATATATTTT. This codes for CASSEVVRGWHTIYF.

This CDR3 is CASSESISGRARRYEQYF. CDR3 nucleotide sequence: TGCGCCAGCAGTGAGTCGATTAGCGGGAGGGCCCGAAGGTACGAGCAGTACTTC. The V gene is TRBV10-1, the J gene TRBJ2-7, with TRBD2 identical over 11 bases. Unmatched junction bases numbered 11, after V lost 0 bases and J lost 4 bases. CDR1 is WNHNN, CDR2 SYGVQD, per germline (reference sequence). The CDR3 covers 18 residues.

The count of this clone is one. The chain couples TRBV9 to TRBJ2-1; D gene uncertain. Trimming took off 2 bases at V and 2 bases at J, with 11 bases between the two ends. The CDR3 covers 15 residues. Germline loops: CDR1 SGDLS, CDR2 YYNGEE. CDR3 region: CASSVGGPPYNEQFF. CDR3 bases: TGTGCCAGCAGCGTGGGCGGCCCCCCCTACAATGAGCAGTTCTTC.